What follows is one TCR beta chain and its context. This clone appeared a few times. Its antigen is not yet known. Base qualities are not provided; no much larger clone lies one nucleotide away. For TCR beta library preparation, roughly 2 micrograms of genomic DNA were extracted from the cryopreserved PBMCs. High-throughput TCR beta sequencing was performed on longitudinal blood samples from CLL patients receiving ibrutinib monotherapy. The patients took part in an open-label, single-center phase 2 trial of ibrutinib monotherapy. The data are from a study of cytotoxic CD8 clonotypes in ibrutinib-treated CLL (dated by TCRdb to the early 2020s). About the investigation overall: The cohort was composed of around twelve relapsed/refractory and about 15 treatment-naive patients; IGHV unmutated status was identified in some 17 patients. Longitudinal samples were available for about 30% of the roughly 90 trial participants. Responses were partial in around 25 patients and complete in 2; after median around 66 months follow-up, approximately 15 stayed in remission and about twelve progressed. Every sample from remission and from progressive disease was obtained while the patients were still on ibrutinib. Cryopreserved peripheral blood mononuclear cells were obtained before treatment, at response, and at either sustained remission or disease progression. Response samples were obtained after a median of about 13 months of treatment, with a range of about 6 to 40 months. On average, each sample had about 250,000 productive templates and more than 75,000 productive rearrangements. Points the paper makes about the study in general: Baseline clonality was found to be higher than that of age-matched healthy donors and was strongly correlated with circulating CD8+ T-cell counts. Clonality increased at ibrutinib response, stayed stable in sustained remission, and fell back toward baseline at progression. Public clonotypes were found to be uncommon and were observed to contract or remain stable during treatment; the increase in clonality was shown to reflect expansion of private clonotypes at ibrutinib response. Sampling times were not matched between sustained-remission and progressing patients, and lymph node repertoires were not studied.

Counted from cysteine to phenylalanine, this CDR3 has 14 amino acids. CDR3 DNA is the only sequence kept; it has 42 bases, read in frame from the first base. Each clonotype received, on average, 10x coverage in deep resolution sequencing performed on a MiSeq, where the target depth lay between 1 in 1 million and 1 in 200,000 T cells. The immunoSEQ hsTCRB Kit was used to generate the TCR beta libraries. Per the source publication's procedure: The data were analyzed with ImmunoSEQ Analyzer and ImmunoSEQ Data Assistant, and V, D and J gene assignments followed IMGT definitions. Clonality was computed as one minus normalized Shannon entropy of productive rearrangement frequencies, ranging from 0 to 1. Public clonotype analysis was restricted to overrepresented clonotypes comprising at least 0.05% of each patient's repertoire. Repertoires from about a dozen age-matched healthy donors in immuneACCESS were used as clonality controls. Held by TCRdb, this immuneACCESS table contains in-frame sequences only and omits some clones. Under half of the omission traces to an unresolved V gene where checked; the cause of the rest is unknown. The V and J calls and clone size are taken from that table; D and trimming were inferred from the DNA. This sample lists about 29,000 clones; about 70% were detected once. The top ten clonotypes cover 51% of the sample.

The rearrangement combines TRBV12-2 with TRBJ1-1; TRBD1, the table's D call, lacks a check against the DNA. TRBV12-2 is a pseudogene locus. The source of this sequence is a human donor with chronic lymphocytic leukemia. Source: PBMCs, taken after 36 months of ibrutinib treatment. The DNA sequence follows: TGTGCAAGTCGGACGCAGGGGCCCAACACTGAAGCTTTCTTT. It is translated as CASRTQGPNTEAFF.